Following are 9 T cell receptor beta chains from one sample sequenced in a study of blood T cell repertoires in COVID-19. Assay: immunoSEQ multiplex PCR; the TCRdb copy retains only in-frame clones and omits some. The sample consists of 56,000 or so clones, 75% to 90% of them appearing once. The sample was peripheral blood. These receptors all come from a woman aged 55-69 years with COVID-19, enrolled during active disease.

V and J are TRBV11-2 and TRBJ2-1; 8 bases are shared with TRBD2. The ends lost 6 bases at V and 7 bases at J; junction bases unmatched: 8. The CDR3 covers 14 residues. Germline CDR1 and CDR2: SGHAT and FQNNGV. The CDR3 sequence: CASSDLGGGNEQFF. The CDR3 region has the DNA TGTGCCAGCAGTGACCTCGGCGGGGGGAATGAGCAGTTCTTC.

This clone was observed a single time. The CDR3 bases are TGTGCCAGCAGCAAAAGACAGGGATTTGTTGAGCAGTTCTTC. This translates into CASSKRQGFVEQFF. This rearrangement joins TRBV27 to TRBJ2-1, with TRBD1 matching over 7 bases. Germline values: CDR1 MNHEY, CDR2 SMNVEV (reference sequence). V gave up 6 bases and J gave up 9 bases; unmatched junction bases: 11. The CDR3 spans 14 residues.

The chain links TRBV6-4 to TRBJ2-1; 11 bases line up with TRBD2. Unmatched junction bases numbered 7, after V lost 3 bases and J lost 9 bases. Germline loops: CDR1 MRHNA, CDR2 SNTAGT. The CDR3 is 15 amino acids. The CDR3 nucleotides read TGTGCCAGCAGTGAAAGACTAGCGGGGTCGGGTGAGCAGTTCTTC. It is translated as CASSERLAGSGEQFF.

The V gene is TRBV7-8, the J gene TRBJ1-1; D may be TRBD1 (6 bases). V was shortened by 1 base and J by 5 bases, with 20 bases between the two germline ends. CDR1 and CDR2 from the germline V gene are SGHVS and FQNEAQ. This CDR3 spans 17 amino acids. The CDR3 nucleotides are TGTGCCAGCAGCTTAGAAGCGGGGGCGAGGTGGGGGACTGAAGCTTTCTTT. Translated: CASSLEAGARWGTEAFF.

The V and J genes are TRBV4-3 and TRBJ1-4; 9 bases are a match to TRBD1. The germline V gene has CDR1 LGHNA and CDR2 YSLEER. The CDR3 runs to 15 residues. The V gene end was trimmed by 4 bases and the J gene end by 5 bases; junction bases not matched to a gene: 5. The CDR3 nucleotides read TGCGCCAGCAGCCGAACAGGGGGCTGGAATGAAAAACTGTTTTTT. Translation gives CASSRTGGWNEKLFF.

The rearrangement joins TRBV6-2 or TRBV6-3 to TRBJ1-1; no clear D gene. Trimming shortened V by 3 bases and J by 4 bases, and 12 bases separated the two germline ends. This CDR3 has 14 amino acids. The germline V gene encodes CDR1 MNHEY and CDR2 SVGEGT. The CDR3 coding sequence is TGTGCCAGCAGTTATTGGGAGGGTGGCACTGAAGCTTTCTTT. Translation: CASSYWEGGTEAFF.

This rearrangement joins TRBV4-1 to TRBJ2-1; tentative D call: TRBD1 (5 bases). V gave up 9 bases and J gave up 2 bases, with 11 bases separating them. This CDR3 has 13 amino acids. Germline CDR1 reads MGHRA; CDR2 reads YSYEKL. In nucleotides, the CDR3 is TGCGCCAGGAAGGACATAACCTACAATGAGCAGTTCTTC. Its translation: CARKDITYNEQFF.

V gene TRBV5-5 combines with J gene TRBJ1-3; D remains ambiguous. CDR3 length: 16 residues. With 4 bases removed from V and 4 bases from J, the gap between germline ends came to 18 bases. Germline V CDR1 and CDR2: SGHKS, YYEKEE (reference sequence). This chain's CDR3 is CASSRELHRFGNTIYF. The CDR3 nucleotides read TGTGCCAGCAGCCGCGAGCTCCACAGATTCGGAAACACCATATATTTT.

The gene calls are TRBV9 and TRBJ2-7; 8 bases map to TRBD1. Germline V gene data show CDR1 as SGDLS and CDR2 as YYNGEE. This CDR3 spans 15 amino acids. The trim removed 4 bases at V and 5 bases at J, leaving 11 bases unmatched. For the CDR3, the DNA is TGTGCCAGCAGCTCACTACCGGACAGGGAAAACGAGCAGTACTTC. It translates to CASSSLPDRENEQYF. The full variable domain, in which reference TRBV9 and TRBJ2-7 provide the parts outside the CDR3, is DSGVTQTPKHLITATGQRVTLRCSPRSGDLSVYWYQQSLDQGLQFLIQYYNGEERAKGNILERFSAQQFPDLHSELNLSSLELGDSALYFCASSSLPDRENEQYFGPGTRLTVT.